The clone carrying this TCR beta chain has ten or more counts. Its specificity is unknown. Time point meaning: patch test 2, 6 weeks after DPC sensitization. Treatment indicated: therapeutic diphenylcyclopropenone sensitization with weekly scalp DPC. This entry belongs to a study of human T cells and chemical hapten exposure. Looking at the study overall: Reading of the patch tests, which applied 0.01% DPC to the upper back, occurred at 6 days.

TCRdb used MiXCR to reprocess the RACE reads, holding one entry per CDR3 protein. The data show some 100,000 distinct CDR3 sequences, roughly a tenth seen once. Per germline, CDR1 SGHTA and CDR2 FQGNSA. Trimming shortened V by 1 base and J by 6 bases, and 13 bases separated the two germline ends. CDR3 length: 15 residues. Whole-study results and caveats: Compared with pre-sensitization or healthy control sets, expanded TCRs clustered more. No alteration of TCRs above 1 in 1000 frequency was seen with DPC sensitization.

This specimen was whole blood, taken in connection with sensitization to the hapten diphenylcyclopropenone (DPC). The chain has TRBV7-2 and TRBJ1-5, with D tentatively TRBD1 (5 bases). The receptor's source is a woman between 35 and 50 years old with alopecia areata. Some clones in this sample may be carry-over from other donors' samples. CDR3 loop: CASSLDRSGGQPQHF. The CDR3 DNA reads as TGTGCCAGCAGCTTAGACAGGTCCGGGGGTCAGCCCCAGCATTTT.